This TCR beta chain is from a study of T cell repertoires in cytomegalovirus infection. Looking at the study overall: It was recently identified HLA-C-restricted and well-studied HLA-B-restricted CMV epitopes that the study used. Whole-study results and caveats: HLA-C-restricted, CMV-specific TCR beta clonotypes were dominant ex vivo. Cumulated frequencies of public TCR beta families served to identify carriers of CMV plus the relevant HLA.

TCRdb reprocessed the reads with MiXCR, giving one entry per CDR3 protein. The sample has about a million distinct CDR3 sequences, less than 40% seen once. The CDR3 is 15 residues long. Per germline, CDR1 MNHEY and CDR2 SVGAGI. V was cut by 6 bases and J by 4 bases, with 15 bases left in between. In regard to this clonotype: Its antigen is not known.

This TCR was sampled from a human donor in good health (CMV status not recorded). Some clones in this sample may be carry-over from other donors' samples. The sample in question was cultured CD8+ T cells from PBMCs, obtained from culture after CMV antigen stimulation. The J gene is TRBJ2-2, the V gene TRBV6-5, with D unclear. This chain's CDR3 is CASSSGALSTGELFF. For the CDR3, the DNA is TGTGCCAGCAGCTCCGGAGCCCTGAGCACCGGGGAGCTGTTTTTT.